A single sample is the source of the 13 T cell receptor beta chains below, sequenced in a study of T cell changes during pregnancy in multiple sclerosis. The assay was immunoSEQ multiplex PCR, and TCRdb's table has in-frame clones only and misses some. The repertoire has roughly 67,000 clones, 90% to 95% of them found once; the top ten carry 1.4%. Here the sequenced sample was peripheral blood, taken in the second trimester of pregnancy. Every receptor here comes from a female donor with multiple sclerosis, enrolled in a pregnancy study.

The chain employs TRBV6-1 and TRBJ1-2; D unresolved. Trimming shortened V by 6 bases and J by 7 bases, and 18 bases separated the two germline ends. Germline V gene lookup returns CDR1 MNHNS and CDR2 SASEGT. The CDR3 runs to 14 residues. The CDR3: CASSEFRSVFGYTF. CDR3 coding DNA: TGTGCCAGCAGCGAGTTCAGAAGCGTATTTGGCTACACCTTC.

This sequence joins TRBV7-8 and TRBJ2-3; D ambiguous. V lost 0 bases, J lost 9 bases, and 19 bases lay in between. CDR1 is SGHVS and CDR2 is FQNEAQ in the germline V gene. CDR3 size: 16 residues. The CDR3 bases are TGTGCCAGCAGCTTAGCCCGGAGCACCAGTTTGAGGACGCAGTATTTT. It is translated as CASSLARSTSLRTQYF.

V and J are TRBV7-2 and TRBJ1-5; TRBD1 matches 8 bases. Germline V gives CDR1 SGHTA, CDR2 FQGNSA. CDR3 length equals 14 residues. V trimming: 4 bases; J trimming: 10 bases; junction bases outside the gene matches: 9. Here the CDR3 DNA reads TGTGCCAGCAGCTCCAGACAGGGGAGCGCACCCCAGCATTTT. Protein: CASSSRQGSAPQHF. Full variable domain (rest looked up from reference TRBV7-2 and TRBJ1-5): GAGVSQSPSNKVTEKGKDVELRCDPISGHTALYWYRQSLGQGLEFLIYFQGNSAPDKSGLPSDRFSAERTGGSVSTLTIQRTQQEDSAVYLCASSSRQGSAPQHFGDGTRLSIL.

The chain carries TRBV19 and TRBJ2-1, with D tentatively TRBD1 (5 bases). V lost 3 bases, J lost 5 bases, and 11 bases lay in between. Germline V gives CDR1 LNHDA, CDR2 SQIVND (reference sequence). CDR3 length: 14 residues. The DNA for the CDR3 is TGTGCCAGTAGTATGGCAGGGTTTCACAATGAGCAGTTCTTC. It specifies CASSMAGFHNEQFF.

The rearrangement joins TRBV6-5 to TRBJ1-2; 8 positions agree with TRBD1. Germline V gene data show CDR1 as MNHEY and CDR2 as SVGAGI. The CDR3 length is 15 residues. The junction had 8 bases not matched to a gene; V was cut back by 2 bases and J by 6 bases. This chain's CDR3 is CASSYLGQGNHGYTF. CDR3 coding DNA: TGTGCCAGCAGTTACCTTGGACAGGGCAATCATGGCTACACCTTC.

This sequence joins TRBV19 and TRBJ1-5; a weak D match, TRBD1 (6 bases). Trimming removed 6 bases from V and 6 bases from J, with 12 bases in between. CDR3 length: 13 amino acids. Per the germline V gene, CDR1 is LNHDA and CDR2 is SQIVND (reference sequence). CDR3 residues: CASSQGRVQPQHF. DNA of the CDR3: TGTGCCAGTAGCCAGGGGCGAGTTCAGCCCCAGCATTTT.

This clone appeared a few times. V and J are TRBV7-6 and TRBJ2-2; 9 bases agree with TRBD1. Germline CDR1 reads SGHVS; CDR2 reads FNYEAQ. This CDR3 contains 17 residues. Trimming cost V 2 bases and J 4 bases; bases outside gene matches: 8. CDR3 sequence (DNA): TGTGCCAGCAGCTTAATTACTGGACAGGGGCCCACCGGGGAGCTGTTTTTT. This gives the protein CASSLITGQGPTGELFF.

The genes are TRBV30 and TRBJ1-1; 9 bases line up with TRBD1. The CDR3 sequence is 14 residues long. V lost 2 bases, J lost 6 bases, and 7 bases stayed unmatched. Germline V gene sequence: CDR1 GTSNPN, CDR2 SVGIG (reference sequence). CDR3 sequence (DNA): TGTGCCTGGAGTACCCGAGACAGGGGGGCTGAAGCTTTCTTT. Its protein product is CAWSTRDRGAEAFF.

In the case of this clone: The conserved closing phenylalanine or tryptophan is absent in this CDR3, likely reflecting a read error. Because the CDR3's place on the DNA is in doubt, the DNA is left out and the CDR3 is given as listed by TCRdb. The chain is built from TRBV4-2 and TRBJ1-4; TRBD1, the D gene given by the table, was not confirmed from the DNA. The CDR3 adds up to 15 amino acids, both ends counted. Germline V gene lookup returns CDR1 LGHNA and CDR2 YNFKEQ. CDR3 protein: CASSQDLRDSSPQSI.

J is TRBJ1-1 and V is TRBV5-1; 8 bases line up with TRBD1. The CDR3 runs to 15 residues. V was clipped by 0 bases and J by 1 base; unmatched bases: 2. Germline lookup yields CDR1 SGHRS and CDR2 YFSETQ. The CDR3 is CASSLGRGQNTEAFF. CDR3 coding DNA: TGCGCCAGCAGCTTGGGCAGGGGGCAGAACACTGAAGCTTTCTTT.

This chain connects TRBV9 to TRBJ1-5; TRBD1 aligns across 7 bases. The CDR3 consists of 15 residues. Germline trimming cut 2 bases from V and 6 bases from J; bases unmatched to any gene: 8. CDR1 and CDR2 from the germline V gene are SGDLS and YYNGEE. CDR3 nucleotides: TGTGCCAGCAGCGTCGAGACAGGGTTTAGTCAGCCCCAGCATTTT. It specifies CASSVETGFSQPQHF.

The sample holds one count of this clone. The V gene is TRBV7-9, the J gene TRBJ1-1, with TRBD1 matching over 7 bases. The CDR3 is 15 residues long. Germline CDR1 and CDR2: SEHNR and FQNEAQ (reference sequence). Trimming took 5 bases from V and 5 from J; bases not matched to a gene: 11. CDR3 DNA: TGTGCCAGCAGCCAACCGACAGGGAGTGAGACTGAAGCTTTCTTT. It translates to CASSQPTGSETEAFF.

The chain combines TRBV19 with TRBJ2-1; D remains unclear. The ends were cut back, 5 bases at V and 3 bases at J, with 17 bases in the middle. Germline lookup yields CDR1 LNHDA and CDR2 SQIVND (reference sequence). The length of the CDR3 is 16 residues. The CDR3 spells CASSAFATTFYNEQFF. DNA for the CDR3: TGTGCCAGTAGTGCGTTTGCGACAACTTTCTACAATGAGCAGTTCTTC.